A selection of T cell receptor beta chains follows, all from one sample in a study of regulatory T cells in long-lasting Graves disease. One entry per CDR3 protein results from TCRdb running MiXCR on the multiplex PCR reads. The data contain about 440,000 distinct CDR3 sequences, about 15% of them singletons. The same data also contributed to another study, on T cells in Graves' hyperthyroidism and ophthalmopathy.

Sequencing used peripheral blood mononuclear cells (PBMCs), obtained at new diagnosis, from a patient treated with antithyroid drugs. These receptors came from a woman in her 30s with Graves disease. Each CDR3 is given without its conserved first and last residue. Each record gives: V gene, J gene, clone size, CDR3 protein. Clone size is not always given. Where it is, it says once, few, many or a class for expanded clones.

>TRBV5-5|TRBJ1-1|-
ASSLRRVFGSEAF
>TRBV2|TRBJ2-2|many
ASKADANTGELF
>TRBV3-1|TRBJ2-1|many
ASSQEGAGENEQF
>TRBV20-1|TRBJ2-7|many
SAGLPRGSGYEQY
>TRBV2|TRBJ1-2|-
ASTGTGVYGYT
>TRBV7-6|TRBJ2-7|many
ASSRPGKSYEQY
>TRBV28|TRBJ2-5|few
ASSFSPGQKTQY
>TRBV10-3|TRBJ2-1|many
AISESGLATDEQF
>TRBV12-3/TRBV12-4|TRBJ2-5|many
ASSFWGPQETQY
>TRBV5-1|TRBJ2-3|-
ASSFIAGVPTDTQY
>TRBV19|TRBJ2-5|many
ASSIDGGGGETQY
>TRBV12-3/TRBV12-4|TRBJ2-5|many
ASSLGATQETQY
>TRBV7-2|TRBJ1-4|few
ASSQERNEKLF
>TRBV6-2/TRBV6-3|TRBJ2-3|many
ASSESGLDTQY
>TRBV5-1|TRBJ1-1|many
ASSPDRAGRTEAF
>TRBV28|TRBJ2-4|many
ASSFGGFESKNIQY
>TRBV19|TRBJ2-5|many
ASSTPGLAGQETQY
>TRBV28|TRBJ1-5|-
ASMGVNQPQH
>TRBV10-3|TRBJ1-1|many
AISPQASSNTEAF
>TRBV3-1|TRBJ2-7|-
ASSQGGASEQY
>TRBV30|TRBJ2-7|-
VWSQFLSYEQY
>TRBV18|TRBJ1-3|many
ASSPQGKGNTIY
>TRBV12-5|TRBJ2-4|few
ASGLGLAENIQY
>TRBV18|TRBJ1-1|many
ASSPRQGKNTEAF
>TRBV12-3/TRBV12-4|TRBJ2-7|many
ASSPRAASDEQY
>TRBV30|TRBJ1-5|-
AWSVGNQPQH
>TRBV19|TRBJ2-5|few
ASSLSQREYETQY
>TRBV12-3/TRBV12-4|TRBJ2-1|many
ASSLTAASSGRHNEQF
>TRBV28|TRBJ1-5|many
ASRTQGSNQPQH
>TRBV9|TRBJ2-1|-
ASTSGDNEQF
>TRBV5-4|TRBJ1-1|-
ASSVLQGWGTEAF
>TRBV24-1|TRBJ2-2|few
ATASPQRNTGELF
>TRBV7-3|TRBJ2-5|many
AIEETQY
>TRBV14|TRBJ2-1|many
ASSQVSLPYNEQF
>TRBV3-1|TRBJ2-5|-
ASSLGLAGGVSVETQY
>TRBV10-3|TRBJ2-1|few
AISDPGRAPTNEQF
>TRBV25-1|TRBJ1-3|-
ASSELGTGNTIY
>TRBV3-1|TRBJ2-3|many
ASSHRAATTDTQY
>TRBV19|TRBJ2-2|-
ASSILAALMTGELF
>TRBV6-2/TRBV6-3|TRBJ2-3|many
ASTPGSGGRYTQY
>TRBV3-1|TRBJ1-3|-
ASSQASGNTIY
>TRBV12-3/TRBV12-4|TRBJ2-5|many
ASSLGQSHMVTETQY
>TRBV13|TRBJ2-3|few
ASSPGISTDTQY
>TRBV3-1|TRBJ2-1|many
ASSQAGGLRVSSYNEQF
>TRBV20-1|TRBJ2-2|many
SARDAGNTGELF
>TRBV20-1|TRBJ1-5|many
SARGGINQPQH
>TRBV20-1|TRBJ2-3|many
SVRTSGRPSTDTQY
>TRBV10-3|TRBJ1-3|few
AISESGQRDGNTIY
>TRBV28|TRBJ1-2|many
ASSLRDLS
>TRBV5-1|TRBJ1-1|many
ASSLQLGGRNTEAF
>TRBV6-1|TRBJ2-7|-
ASITLAGAYEQY
>TRBV19|TRBJ1-5|-
ASSLRQPPSNQPQH
>TRBV2|TRBJ2-6|many
ASGKRSSGANVLT
>TRBV7-9|TRBJ2-7|-
ASSLGGGRVQPTDEQY
>TRBV11-2|TRBJ2-7|many
ASSGLLREGSYEQY
>TRBV29-1|TRBJ1-2|once
SVESGGSYGYT
>TRBV7-3|TRBJ1-1|many
ASSLAADTEAF
>TRBV27|TRBJ2-7|many
ASSLYPVTYEQY
>TRBV12-3/TRBV12-4|TRBJ2-3|many
ASSSDTRTDTQY